What follows are 2 T cell receptor beta chains derived from one specimen sequenced in a study of metastatic and nonmetastatic thyroid tumors. Using MiXCR, TCRdb reanalyzed the PCR reads. The table has over 13,000 clones, 20% to 30% seen once. Every patient underwent thyroid surgery untreated. Source material: blood. Source of these receptors: a female donor with papillary thyroid cancer or a benign thyroid nodule (not recorded which). Some clones in this sample may be carry-over from other donors' samples.

This clone showed up just a few times. The gene calls are TRBV6-1 and TRBJ2-6; tentative D call: TRBD2 (6 bases). CDR3 length: 16 amino acids. The germline V gene encodes CDR1 MNHNS and CDR2 SASEGT. V was trimmed by 5 bases and J by 1 base, leaving 12 bases between them. The chain's CDR3 is CASSTPGGSGANVLTF. The CDR3 bases are TGTGCCAGCAGTACACCTGGGGGGTCTGGGGCCAACGTCCTGACTTTC.

This chain connects TRBV11-1 to TRBJ2-7; no clear D. The length of the CDR3 is 15 residues. CDR1 is SGHAT, CDR2 FQDESV, per germline (reference sequence). V was pared by 5 bases and J by 2 bases, with 16 bases between. DNA of the CDR3: TGTGCCAGCAGCCTCGCCGAGACGGAGACCTACGAGCAGTACTTC. This sequence encodes CASSLAETETYEQYF.